Detailed here is one T cell receptor (beta chain). The antigen is not known. Other nucleotide sequences from this sample produce the same CDR3. Repertoires were generated with immunoSEQ multiplex PCR, while TCRdb's copy carries only in-frame clones and drops some. The data contain about 380,000 clones, 80% to 90% of them seen just once; the ten biggest clones take up approximately 7.8%. Sample treatment: roughly 18 received Ad26.COV2.S at low or high dose, single or two shots; roughly five received placebo; per-sample allocation not given. Sampling occurred on day 63 after the first vaccine or placebo injection. Whoever gave the sample was an adult aged 18-55 years in Boston. This record belongs to a study of Ad26.COV2.S vaccination and SARS-CoV-2 variants. Study in general: Once or twice, 56 days apart, Ad26.COV2.S was delivered intramuscularly. Findings and caveats of the study: It is possible that the TCR breadth and depth analyses underestimated the total T cell responses. With respect to non-spike TCR breadth, vaccine and placebo recipients were similar.

The CDR3 runs 13 residues. Trimming cost V 5 bases and J 4 bases; bases outside gene matches: 4. Per the germline V gene, CDR1 is MRHNA and CDR2 is SNTAGT. Sample: peripheral blood, taken in a trial of Ad26.COV2.S vaccine versus placebo. The rearrangement joins TRBV6-4 to TRBJ1-1, with 7 bases matching TRBD1. The clonotype was recovered from a person between 18 and 60 years old who received the Ad26.COV2.S COVID-19 vaccine or a placebo. The CDR3 is CASSTGEGTEAFF. CDR3 coding DNA: TGTGCCAGCAGTACAGGGGAGGGCACTGAAGCTTTCTTT.